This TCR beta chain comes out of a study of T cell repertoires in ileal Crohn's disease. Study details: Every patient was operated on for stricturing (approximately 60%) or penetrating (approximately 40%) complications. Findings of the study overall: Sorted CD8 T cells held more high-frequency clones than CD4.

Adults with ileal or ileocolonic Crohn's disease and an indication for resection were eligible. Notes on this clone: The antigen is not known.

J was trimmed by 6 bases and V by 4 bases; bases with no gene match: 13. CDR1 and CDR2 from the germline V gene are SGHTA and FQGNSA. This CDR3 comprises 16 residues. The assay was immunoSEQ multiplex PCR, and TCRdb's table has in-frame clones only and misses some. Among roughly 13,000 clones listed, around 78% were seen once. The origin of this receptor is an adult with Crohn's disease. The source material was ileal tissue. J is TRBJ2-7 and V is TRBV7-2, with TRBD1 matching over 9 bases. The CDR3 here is CASSSSTGGRQLEQYF. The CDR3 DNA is TGTGCCAGCAGCTCCTCGACAGGGGGAAGGCAACTCGAGCAGTACTTC.